This TCR beta chain was sequenced during a study of blood T cell repertoires in COVID-19 (TCRdb year 2020). About the full investigation: Samples covering the acute and convalescent phases of COVID-19 were provided by collaborators in the United States, Italy and Spain. The prospective study material was composed of cDNA or gDNA derived from T cells, B-cell-depleted T cells, or PBMCs. Subjects who had been exposed to COVID-19, were actively infected with it, or had recovered from it provided the deeply sampled blood TCRbeta repertoires that made up the dataset. The repertoires were released in a freely available public database intended as a resource for research on the immune response to SARS-CoV-2. Samples came from the ongoing ImmuneRACE study (first 160 participants) plus 1,254 subjects from 6 global collaborators. The sample metadata nearly always contained a de-identified subject ID, COVID-19 status, age in years and sex. Where available, HLA class I and class II types were obtained from metadata supplied by the sample provider rather than from assay-based typing.

Participants in the prospective study were aged roughly 18 to 89 years, lived in more than 20 United States geographic areas, and enrolled through a virtual design. In the prospective study, participants were assigned to cohorts based on the clinical history participants reported in a screening survey and a study questionnaire. Recovered participants in ImmuneRACE Cohort 3 were defined by two consecutive negative NP/OP PCR tests, clearance by a healthcare professional, or resolution of symptoms. In the prospective study, whole blood, serum and a nasopharyngeal or oropharyngeal swab were collected from each participant by mobile phlebotomists. Prospective study participants could optionally give additional blood draws and questionnaires over an approximately two-month period. Before DNA extraction, blood samples from the prospective study were shipped at room temperature or frozen. About this clone itself: Its antigen is not yet known. Per-base qualities were not stored, and no clone one base away is much larger.

The CDR3 runs 16 amino acids, cysteine and phenylalanine included. Kept here is only the CDR3 DNA, which spans 48 bases and is read in frame from base 1. A distance of 17 bases separates the germline ends of V and J, which lose 0 bases and 5 bases respectively. Looking up the germline V gene yields CDR1 SGHRS and CDR2 YFSETQ. TCRbeta CDR3 regions were amplified from genomic DNA by means of the immunoSEQ Assay, a bias-controlled multiplex PCR. The study's own analysis went as follows. Nucleated cell counts per sample were estimated from amplification of reference gene primers within the assay. Sequence reads were collapsed and filtered to measure the absolute abundance of every unique TCRbeta CDR3 rearrangement. Productive Simpson clonality was computed per sample as the square root of Simpson's diversity index over productive rearrangements. TCRdb holds this immuneACCESS table with in-frame rearrangements only. Some clones are missing; in checked studies, unresolved V genes explain under half, and the rest has no known cause. D and trimming come from the DNA, and the V and J calls and clone size come from that table. The sample table holds 250,000 to 300,000 clones, of which 85% to 90% were seen once. The ten largest account for about 16% of the sample.

The study at large found these results: The quantity of clinical and demographic metadata differed by source and by participant and was supplied without curation.

The source material was PBMCs or T cells enriched from blood (not recorded which). This clonotype was sampled from a man between 18 and 29 years old who had recovered from COVID-19. The sequence links TRBV5-1 to TRBJ1-1; TRBD1 is a possible D gene, resting on 6 matching bases. The bases are TGCGCCAGCAGCTTGGAAACAGGGCGGGGGCATACTGAAGCTTTCTTT. It codes for CASSLETGRGHTEAFF.